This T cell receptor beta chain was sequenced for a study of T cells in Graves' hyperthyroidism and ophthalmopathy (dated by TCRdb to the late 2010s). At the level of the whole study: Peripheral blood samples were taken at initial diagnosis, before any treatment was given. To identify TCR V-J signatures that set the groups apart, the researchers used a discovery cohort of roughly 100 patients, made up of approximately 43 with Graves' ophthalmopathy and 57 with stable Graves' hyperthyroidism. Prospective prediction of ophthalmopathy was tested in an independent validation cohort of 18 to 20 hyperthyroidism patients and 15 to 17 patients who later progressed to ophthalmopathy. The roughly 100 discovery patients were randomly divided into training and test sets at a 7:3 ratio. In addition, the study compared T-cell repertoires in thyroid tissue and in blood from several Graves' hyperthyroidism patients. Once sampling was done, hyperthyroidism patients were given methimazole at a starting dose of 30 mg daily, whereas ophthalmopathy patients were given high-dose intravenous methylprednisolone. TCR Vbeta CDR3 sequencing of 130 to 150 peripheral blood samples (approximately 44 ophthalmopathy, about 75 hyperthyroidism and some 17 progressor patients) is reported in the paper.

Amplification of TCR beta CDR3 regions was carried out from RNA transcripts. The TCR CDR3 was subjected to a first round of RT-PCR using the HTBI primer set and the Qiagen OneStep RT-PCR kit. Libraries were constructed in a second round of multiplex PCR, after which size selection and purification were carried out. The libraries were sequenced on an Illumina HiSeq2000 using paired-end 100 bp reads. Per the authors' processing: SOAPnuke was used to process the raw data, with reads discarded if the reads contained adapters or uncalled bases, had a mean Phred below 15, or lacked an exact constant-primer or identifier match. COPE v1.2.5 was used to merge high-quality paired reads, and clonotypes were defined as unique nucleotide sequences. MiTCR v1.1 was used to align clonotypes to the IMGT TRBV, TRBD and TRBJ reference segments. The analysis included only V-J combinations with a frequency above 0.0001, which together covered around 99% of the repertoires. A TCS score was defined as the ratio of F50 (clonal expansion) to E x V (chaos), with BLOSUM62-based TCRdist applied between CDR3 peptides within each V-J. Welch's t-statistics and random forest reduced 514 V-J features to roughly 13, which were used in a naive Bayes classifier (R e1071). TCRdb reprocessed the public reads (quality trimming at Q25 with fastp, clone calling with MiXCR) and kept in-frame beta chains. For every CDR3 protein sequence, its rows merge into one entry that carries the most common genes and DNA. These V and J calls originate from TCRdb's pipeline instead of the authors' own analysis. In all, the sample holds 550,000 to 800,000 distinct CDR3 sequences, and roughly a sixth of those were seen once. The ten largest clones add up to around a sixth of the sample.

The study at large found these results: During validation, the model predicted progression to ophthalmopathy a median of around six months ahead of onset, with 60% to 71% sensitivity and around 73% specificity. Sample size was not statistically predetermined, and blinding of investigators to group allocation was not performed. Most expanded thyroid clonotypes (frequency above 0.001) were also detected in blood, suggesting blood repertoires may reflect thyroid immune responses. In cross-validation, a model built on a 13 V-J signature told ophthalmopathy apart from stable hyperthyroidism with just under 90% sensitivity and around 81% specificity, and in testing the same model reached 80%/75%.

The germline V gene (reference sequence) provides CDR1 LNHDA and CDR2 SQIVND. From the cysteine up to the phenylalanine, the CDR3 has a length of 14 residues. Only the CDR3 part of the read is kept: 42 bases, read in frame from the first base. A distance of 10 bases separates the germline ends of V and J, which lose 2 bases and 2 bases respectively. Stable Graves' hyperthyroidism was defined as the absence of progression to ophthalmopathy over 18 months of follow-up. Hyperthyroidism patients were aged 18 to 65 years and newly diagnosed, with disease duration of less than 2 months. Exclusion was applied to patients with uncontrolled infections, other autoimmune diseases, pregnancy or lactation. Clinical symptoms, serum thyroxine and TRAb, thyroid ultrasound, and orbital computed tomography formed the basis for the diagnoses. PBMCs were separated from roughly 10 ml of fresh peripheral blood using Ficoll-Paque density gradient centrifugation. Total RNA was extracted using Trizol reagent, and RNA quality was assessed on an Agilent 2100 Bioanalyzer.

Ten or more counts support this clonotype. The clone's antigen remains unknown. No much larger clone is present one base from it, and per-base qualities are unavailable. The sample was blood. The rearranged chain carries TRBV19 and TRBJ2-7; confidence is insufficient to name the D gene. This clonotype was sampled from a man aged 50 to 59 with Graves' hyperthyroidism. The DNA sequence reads TGTGCCAGTAGTATACTCAACAGACCCTACGAGCAGTACTTC. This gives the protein CASSILNRPYEQYF.